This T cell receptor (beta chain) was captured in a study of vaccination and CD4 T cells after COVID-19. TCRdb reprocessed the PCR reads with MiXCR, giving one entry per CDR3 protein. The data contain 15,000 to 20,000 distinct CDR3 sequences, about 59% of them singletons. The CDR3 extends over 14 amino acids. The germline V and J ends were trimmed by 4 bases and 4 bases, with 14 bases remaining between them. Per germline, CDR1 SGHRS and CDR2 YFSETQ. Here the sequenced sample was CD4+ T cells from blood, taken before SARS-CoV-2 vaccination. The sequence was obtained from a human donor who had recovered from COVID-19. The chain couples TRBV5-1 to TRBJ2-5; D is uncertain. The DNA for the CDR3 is TGCGCCAGCAGCCCCGGTATTAATGGAGAGACCCAGTACTTC. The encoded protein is CASSPGINGETQYF.